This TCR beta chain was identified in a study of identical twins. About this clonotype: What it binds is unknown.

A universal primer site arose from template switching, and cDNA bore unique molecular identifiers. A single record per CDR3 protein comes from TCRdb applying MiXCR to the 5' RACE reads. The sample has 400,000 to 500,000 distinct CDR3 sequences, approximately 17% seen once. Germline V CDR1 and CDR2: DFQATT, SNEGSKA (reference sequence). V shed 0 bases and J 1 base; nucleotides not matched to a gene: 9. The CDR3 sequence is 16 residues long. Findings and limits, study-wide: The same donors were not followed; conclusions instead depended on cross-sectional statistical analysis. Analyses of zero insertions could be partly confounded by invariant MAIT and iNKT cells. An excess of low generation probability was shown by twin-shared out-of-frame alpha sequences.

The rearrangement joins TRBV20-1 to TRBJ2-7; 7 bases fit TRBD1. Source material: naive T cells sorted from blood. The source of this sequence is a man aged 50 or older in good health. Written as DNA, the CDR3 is TGCAGTGCTAGAGATTGGGACAGTTTCGCTTCCTACGAGCAGTACTTC. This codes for CSARDWDSFASYEQYF.